A single sample is the source of the 20 T cell receptor beta chains below, sequenced in a study of blood T cell repertoires in COVID-19. Measured with immunoSEQ multiplex PCR; TCRdb has only the in-frame clones, and not every one. The sample carries some 150,000 clones, about 77% recorded once. The sequencing sample was made of peripheral blood. These receptors were taken from a woman between 50 and 59 years old with active or convalescent COVID-19.

The J gene is TRBJ2-3, the V gene TRBV3-1 (or the pseudogene TRBV3-2); 8 nucleotides match TRBD2. The CDR3 length is 15 residues. CDR1 and CDR2 from the germline V gene are LGHDT and YNNKEL (reference sequence). V shed 6 bases, J shed 6 bases, and the junction held 11 bases outside the gene matches. This CDR3 is CASSTSGRKLDTQYF. As DNA, the CDR3 is TGTGCCAGCAGTACTAGCGGTCGAAAGTTGGATACGCAGTATTTT.

The CDR3 DNA reads TGTGCCAGCAGTGAAGGGCGGACAGGGGGCGCCCAGCCCCAGCATTTT. Residues: CASSEGRTGGAQPQHF. The V call is TRBV6-1, the J call TRBJ1-5; 11 positions agree with TRBD1. CDR1 is MNHNS, CDR2 SASEGT, per germline. Trimming removed 1 base from V and 7 bases from J; junction bases left unmatched: 6. CDR3 length equals 16 residues.

This clone occurred once. The V and J genes are TRBV6-6 and TRBJ1-3; 9 nucleotides align to TRBD1. This CDR3 spans 16 amino acids. CDR1 and CDR2 from the germline V gene are MNHNY and SVGAGI (reference sequence). With V trimmed by 2 bases and J by 8 bases, 10 bases remained unmatched. CDR3 DNA sequence: TGTGCCAGCAGTTACCCAGCGACAGGGGGGTTGGACACCATATATTTT. Translation gives CASSYPATGGLDTIYF.

A single count supports this clone. The chain has TRBV5-1 and TRBJ1-1, with a tentative D call TRBD1 (5 bases). The CDR3 is made up of 12 amino acids. V was pared by 5 bases and J by 9 bases, with 14 bases between. Germline CDR1 SGHRS, CDR2 YFSETQ. The CDR3 bases are TGCGCCAGCAGTCCAGACAGACTTAAAGCTTTCTTT. It specifies CASSPDRLKAFF.

V gene TRBV2 combines with J gene TRBJ2-3; 10 bases map to TRBD2. V was clipped by 4 bases and J by 6 bases; unmatched bases: 7. The CDR3 runs 15 residues. From germline, CDR1 is SNHLY and CDR2 FYNNEI. The CDR3 region has the DNA TGTGCCAGCAGTGCCAGCGGGGGGGCCGGGGATACGCAGTATTTT. Translating gives CASSASGGAGDTQYF.

The gene calls are TRBV6-2 or TRBV6-3 and TRBJ2-1; 9 bases map to TRBD1. The CDR3 runs to 14 residues. With 5 bases clipped from V and 7 bases from J, the junction kept 6 bases outside the gene matches. From germline, CDR1 is MNHEY and CDR2 SVGEGT. CDR3: CASSPGTGRNEQFF. The CDR3 region has the DNA TGTGCCAGCAGTCCCGGGACAGGGCGGAATGAGCAGTTCTTC.

The chain recombines TRBV19 with TRBJ2-3; tentative D call: TRBD2 (6 bases). The CDR3 has 16 amino acids. V lost 2 bases and J lost 2, with 14 bases in between. CDR1 is LNHDA, CDR2 SQIVND, per germline (reference sequence). In DNA form, the CDR3 reads TGTGCCAGTAGTATAAACCTAGCGACCTTCACAGATACGCAGTATTTT. Translated: CASSINLATFTDTQYF.

The CDR3 DNA follows: TGTGCCAGCAGCCAGCCAGGCTCCTACGAGCAGTACTTC. Protein sequence: CASSQPGSYEQYF. The rearrangement uses TRBV3-1 (or the pseudogene TRBV3-2) and TRBJ2-7; D gene ambiguous. CDR1 LGHDT and CDR2 YNNKEL come from the germline V gene (reference sequence). CDR3 length: 13 amino acids. Trimming removed 3 bases from V and 0 bases from J, with 6 bases in between.

This clone showed up just once. V and J are TRBV6-1 and TRBJ1-1, with D unresolved. CDR3 length equals 14 residues. Trimming took off 1 base at V and 8 bases at J, with 14 bases between the two ends. Germline values: CDR1 MNHNS, CDR2 SASEGT. The chain's CDR3 is CASSEDRGRREAFF. The CDR3 nucleotides are TGTGCCAGCAGTGAAGATCGGGGAAGGCGGGAAGCTTTCTTT.

V gene TRBV28 combines with J gene TRBJ2-7; 8 nucleotides match TRBD2. The CDR3 has 15 amino acids. Germline assignment: CDR1 MDHEN and CDR2 SYDVKM. V was clipped by 5 bases and J by 1 base; unmatched bases: 7. This chain's CDR3 is CASSPSGSRSYEQYF. The DNA of the CDR3 is TGTGCCAGCAGTCCAAGCGGGAGTAGGTCCTACGAGCAGTACTTC. Full variable domain (rest looked up from reference TRBV28 and TRBJ2-7): DVKVTQSSRYLVKRTGEKVFLECVQDMDHENMFWYRQDPGLGLRLIYFSYDVKMKEKGDIPEGYSVSREKKERFSLILESASTNQTSMYLCASSPSGSRSYEQYFGPGTRLTVT.

The chain is built from TRBV11-2 and TRBJ2-2; TRBD1 matches 11 bases. Trimming at V came to 6 bases and at J to 7 bases, leaving 16 bases not matched to a gene. The germline V gene has CDR1 SGHAT and CDR2 FQNNGV. The CDR3 totals 18 residues. As DNA, the CDR3 is TGTGCCAGCAGACCAATCTCCGGGACAGGGGGGAAGAGCGGGGAGCTGTTTTTT. Translation gives CASRPISGTGGKSGELFF.

This clone was seen a single time. The chain links TRBV3-1 (or the pseudogene TRBV3-2) to TRBJ1-1; 9 nucleotides line up with TRBD1. Germline V CDR1 and CDR2: LGHDT, YNNKEL (reference sequence). V dropped 6 bases and J dropped 5; count of bases not matched to a gene: 10. This CDR3 has 15 amino acids. The CDR3 bases are TGTGCCAGCAGGTTACCACAGGGGGCAGGTACTGAAGCTTTCTTT. This gives the protein CASRLPQGAGTEAFF.

This chain links TRBV4-1 with TRBJ2-2, with TRBD1 matching over 7 bases. Germline CDR1 and CDR2: MGHRA and YSYEKL. CDR3 length equals 13 residues. Germline trimming cut 6 bases from V and 4 bases from J; bases unmatched to any gene: 2. The CDR3 coding sequence is TGCGCCAGCAGTCCAGGGGGCACCGGGGAGCTGTTTTTT. Protein product: CASSPGGTGELFF.

This clone has more than one count but fewer than ten. The chain links TRBV2 to TRBJ2-1, with a weak D call TRBD1 (5 bases). Trimming shortened V by 1 base and J by 5 bases, and 9 bases separated the two germline ends. Germline lookup yields CDR1 SNHLY and CDR2 FYNNEI. The CDR3 loop spans 14 amino acids. For the CDR3, the DNA is TGTGCCAGCAGTGAAGAGACAGTCAACAATGAGCAGTTCTTC. It encodes CASSEETVNNEQFF.

A single count supports this clone. The V gene is TRBV5-3, the J gene TRBJ1-6; the D gene is possibly TRBD1 (5 bases). TRBV5-3 is an open reading frame, and its role is uncertain. This CDR3 has 13 residues. With 6 bases removed from V and 5 bases from J, the gap between germline ends came to 9 bases. The CDR3 DNA reads as TGTGCCAGAATGGCAGGGAATAATTCACCCCTCCACTTT. The encoded protein is CARMAGNNSPLHF.

Notes on this clone: It is unclear where the CDR3 begins or ends on the DNA, so no DNA is shown, and the CDR3 is as TCRdb lists it. The chain joins TRBV12-3 or TRBV12-4 to TRBJ1-2; the D call in the table, TRBD1, was not verified against the DNA. The CDR3 region is 13 residues in length, termini included. The CDR3 protein is CASSFGTGARGTF.

CDR3 in DNA: TGTGCCAGCAGCTTACGGGGGTCTTCCTACAATGAGCAGTTCTTC. The encoded protein is CASSLRGSSYNEQFF. The chain has TRBV7-9 and TRBJ2-1; the D gene is possibly TRBD2 (6 bases). The germline V gene has CDR1 SEHNR and CDR2 FQNEAQ (reference sequence). The CDR3 has 15 amino acids. Trimming took 2 bases from V and 1 from J, leaving 9 bases between them.

The chain combines TRBV19 with TRBJ2-7; 7 bases are shared with TRBD1. J lost 6 bases, V lost 2 bases, and 4 bases had no gene match. Germline lookup yields CDR1 LNHDA and CDR2 SQIVND (reference sequence). The CDR3 is made up of 13 amino acids. The DNA of the CDR3 is TGTGCCAGTAGTATACGATGGACAGGCGAGCAGTACTTC. Translation gives CASSIRWTGEQYF. Looking up the rest from reference TRBV19 and TRBJ2-7 gives the full variable domain: DGGITQSPKYLFRKEGQNVTLSCEQNLNHDAMYWYRQDPGQGLRLIYYSQIVNDFQKGDIAEGYSVSREKKESFPLTVTSAQKNPTAFYLCASSIRWTGEQYFGPGTRLTVT.

The rearrangement links TRBV28 to TRBJ1-5, with D perhaps TRBD1 (5 bases). Germline loops: CDR1 MDHEN, CDR2 SYDVKM. There are 14 residues in the CDR3. Trimming left V 5 bases short and J 6 bases short, with 14 bases between. Here the CDR3 reads CASSDLGVGQPQHF. CDR3 sequence (DNA): TGTGCCAGCAGTGACCTAGGGGTAGGTCAGCCCCAGCATTTT.

In this sample, this clone turned up a few times. This chain links TRBV9 with TRBJ2-3; D gene uncertain. The V and J ends lost 0 bases and 4 bases respectively, with 3 bases between them. The CDR3 runs 12 residues. Germline CDR1 and CDR2: SGDLS and YYNGEE. The CDR3 loop reads CASSVASDTQYF. The CDR3 DNA follows: TGTGCCAGCAGCGTAGCGTCAGATACGCAGTATTTT.